This T cell receptor (beta chain) is from a study of tumor-infiltrating lymphocytes in oesophageal squamous cell carcinoma. Via MiXCR, TCRdb re-called the PCR reads, giving one row per CDR3 protein. The table has under 20,000 distinct CDR3 sequences, around 50% seen once. Trimming left V 1 base short and J 2 bases short, with 4 bases between. CDR3 length: 13 residues. In germline, CDR1 is SEHNR, CDR2 FQNEAQ (reference sequence). The sequence was obtained from a male donor with esophageal squamous cell carcinoma. The rearrangement joins TRBV7-9 to TRBJ2-3, with D hard to call. Specimen: esophageal tumor tissue. CDR3 sequence reads: CASSLDSTDTQYF. In DNA form, the CDR3 reads TGTGCCAGCAGCTTAGATTCCACAGATACGCAGTATTTT. The complete variable domain, with remaining parts taken from reference TRBV7-9 and TRBJ2-3, reads DTGVSQNPRHKITKRGQNVTFRCDPISEHNRLYWYRQTLGQGPEFLTYFQNEAQLEKSRLLSDRFSAERPKGSFSTLEIQRTEQGDSAMYLCASSLDSTDTQYFGPGTRLTVL.